The clone carrying this TCR beta chain was detected only once. Its specificity is not known. This entry is derived from a study of cytomegalovirus exposure and HLA in healthy donors. Study-level findings and limits: Earlier analysis looked at TCR beta V segments, and most were productive about 90% or about 30% of the time.

Vbeta (60) and Jbeta (13) primers were used in the PCR. As processed by the authors: There were around 80 million unique TCR beta chains by a later count, and around 10 million of them were shared. The repertoire was sequenced with immunoSEQ multiplex PCR; TCRdb's copy has only in-frame clones and lacks some. V and J calls and clone size are those listed in that table; D and trimming were worked out from the DNA. The top ten clones hold approximately 1.1% of a sample with around 190,000 clones, over 60% of them seen once. Germline lookup yields CDR1 SGDLS and CDR2 YYNGEE. V lost 0 bases to trimming and J lost 5 bases, with 15 bases between them. CDR3 size: 16 residues.

This clonotype originated in a woman in her 40s in good health and CMV-seronegative. The sample consisted of PBMCs. V and J are TRBV9 and TRBJ2-1, with D perhaps matching TRBD1 (6 bases). The CDR3 loop reads CASSVALQGIDNEQFF. CDR3 DNA: TGTGCCAGCAGCGTAGCTCTTCAGGGGATCGACAATGAGCAGTTCTTC.